This T cell receptor beta chain derives from a study of Ad26.COV2.S vaccination and SARS-CoV-2 variants. Study information: Ad26.COV2.S, an intramuscular injection, was given once or twice 56 days apart. Findings and caveats of the study: Compared with placebo recipients, vaccine recipients had higher spike-specific TCR breadth.

Treatment indicated: 19 received Ad26.COV2.S at low or high dose, single or two shots; 5 received placebo; per-sample allocation not given. All samples were drawn on day 63, counting from the first vaccine or placebo injection. An adult donor aged 18-55 years was enrolled in Boston. Immunization relied on an Ad26 vector, which expressed Wuhan-strain SARS-CoV-2 spike. Sequencing was performed with immunoSEQ multiplex PCR; in TCRdb, only in-frame clones are kept and a portion is missing. The table shows about 440,000 clones, with 90% occurring only once. As regards this clone: No antigen is known for it.

This TCR came from a person aged 18 to 65 who received the Ad26.COV2.S COVID-19 vaccine or a placebo. Sequencing was performed on peripheral blood, taken in a trial of Ad26.COV2.S vaccine versus placebo.

The CDR3: CASSLGQGGYQPQHF. CDR3 DNA sequence: TGTGCCAGCAGCTTAGGGCAGGGGGGTTATCAGCCCCAGCATTTT. V usage is TRBV5-5 and J usage is TRBJ1-5, with 7 bases identical to TRBD1. Germline lookup yields CDR1 SGHKS and CDR2 YYEKEE (reference sequence). Trimming took 2 bases from V and 5 from J; bases not matched to a gene: 7. This CDR3 comprises 15 residues.